Listed here are 23 T cell receptor beta chains from one sample, sequenced in a study of blood T cell repertoires in COVID-19. The protocol was immunoSEQ multiplex PCR, while the TCRdb copy is restricted to in-frame clones and leaves out a portion. In the table there are approximately 250,000 clones, approximately 82% of which are singletons. Sequencing used peripheral blood. These receptors came from a man aged 55-75 years who had recovered from COVID-19.

V is TRBV7-8 and J is TRBJ2-3; 9 nucleotides agree with TRBD2. From germline, CDR1 is SGHVS and CDR2 FQNEAQ. CDR3 length: 16 residues. The V segment lost 2 bases and the J segment 3 bases; nucleotides outside the gene matches: 6. The CDR3 is CASSLFSRGGTDTQYF. The DNA for the CDR3 is TGTGCCAGCAGCTTATTCTCGCGGGGGGGGACAGATACGCAGTATTTT.

This sequence joins TRBV9 and TRBJ2-1; possible D gene TRBD2, 7 bases. V was trimmed by 0 bases and J by 3 bases, leaving 13 bases between them. Germline V gene lookup returns CDR1 SGDLS and CDR2 YYNGEE. The CDR3 loop spans 16 amino acids. Here the CDR3 DNA reads TGTGCCAGCAGCGTAGTTCCAAGGGGGGGCTACAATGAGCAGTTCTTC. Amino acid sequence: CASSVVPRGGYNEQFF.

The V call is TRBV19, the J call TRBJ1-1; 10 positions agree with TRBD1. The CDR3 is 17 amino acids. Germline V CDR1 and CDR2: LNHDA, SQIVND (reference sequence). The J segment lost 0 bases and the V segment lost 5 bases, leaving 9 bases of the junction unmatched. The CDR3 DNA sequence: TGTGCCAGTAGTTTCAGACAGGGGGCCGGTGTGAACACTGAAGCTTTCTTT. It yields the protein CASSFRQGAGVNTEAFF.

The rearrangement uses TRBV7-6 and TRBJ1-3; D is uncertain. The germline CDR1 and CDR2 sequences are SGHVS and FNYEAQ. The CDR3 covers 15 residues. V shed 5 bases and J shed 2 bases, with 13 bases lying between them. The CDR3 here is CASSPEPSPGNTIYF. For the CDR3, the DNA is TGTGCCAGCAGCCCTGAGCCTTCGCCTGGAAACACCATATATTTT.

The chain couples TRBV2 to TRBJ1-2; the match to TRBD1 covers 7 bases. The germline CDR1 and CDR2 sequences are SNHLY and FYNNEI. V shed 6 bases, J shed 0 bases, and the junction held 7 bases outside the gene matches. This CDR3 has 15 amino acids. DNA for the CDR3: TGTGCCAGCAGGCCCGGACAGGTAGCTAACTATGGCTACACCTTC. Translation: CASRPGQVANYGYTF.

The rearrangement links TRBV11-3 to TRBJ2-2; TRBD1 is a possible D gene (6 bases). Germline V lookup: CDR1 SGHNT, CDR2 YENEEA. The CDR3 runs to 15 residues. With 2 bases removed from V and 10 bases from J, the gap between germline ends came to 17 bases. As DNA, the CDR3 is TGTGCCAGCAGCTTAACACAAACCGGACAGTCGGAGCTGTTTTTT. It translates to CASSLTQTGQSELFF.

This clone was seen a few times. The V gene is TRBV3-1 (or the pseudogene TRBV3-2), the J gene TRBJ2-5; D is unresolved. V dropped 4 bases and J dropped 7 bases, with 16 bases sitting between them. The CDR3 contains 14 residues. CDR1 is LGHDT and CDR2 is YNNKEL in the germline V gene (reference sequence). The CDR3 region is CASSPRGASSTQYF. The CDR3 DNA reads as TGTGCCAGCAGCCCCCGTGGAGCCAGCTCGACCCAGTACTTC.

V usage is TRBV10-3 and J usage is TRBJ2-3; D call uncertain. The V and J ends lost 3 bases and 1 base respectively, with 14 bases between them. In germline, CDR1 is ENHRY, CDR2 SYGVKD. This CDR3 spans 16 amino acids. The CDR3 sequence is CAISDYRAGGTDTQYF. The CDR3 DNA follows: TGTGCCATCAGTGACTACCGCGCCGGAGGCACAGATACGCAGTATTTT.

As for this clone: Other DNA variants within this sample encode the same CDR3. The chain has TRBV15 and TRBJ2-7; the match to TRBD2 covers 11 bases. There are 14 residues in the CDR3. The J segment lost 3 bases and the V segment lost 5 bases, leaving 3 bases of the junction unmatched. Germline CDR1 LNHNV, CDR2 YYDKDF (reference sequence). This CDR3 is CATSPTSGSYEQYF. The DNA of the CDR3 is TGTGCCACCAGCCCAACTAGCGGGAGCTACGAGCAGTACTTC.

The J gene is TRBJ1-2, the V gene TRBV30; the D is unclear. This CDR3 has 12 residues. The V gene lost 1 base and the J gene lost 7 bases, with 10 bases spanning the gap. Germline V CDR1 and CDR2: GTSNPN, SVGIG (reference sequence). The CDR3 loop reads CAWSDGLAGYTF. The CDR3, as DNA: TGTGCCTGGAGTGATGGGCTGGCTGGCTACACCTTC.

This chain joins TRBV6-5 and TRBJ2-7, with 7 bases identical to TRBD1. This CDR3 contains 12 residues. CDR1 and CDR2 (germline): MNHEY, SVGAGI. V shed 7 bases, J shed 2 bases, and the junction held 2 bases outside the gene matches. The CDR3 DNA follows: TGTGCCAGCACCGGGACAGCCTACGAGCAGTACTTC. It yields the protein CASTGTAYEQYF.

This chain links TRBV10-3 with TRBJ1-6, with 7 bases aligning to TRBD1. The CDR3 spans 15 residues. The V gene end was trimmed by 6 bases and the J gene end by 8 bases; junction bases not matched to a gene: 10. Germline loops: CDR1 ENHRY, CDR2 SYGVKD. This CDR3 is CAIRARGSLDSPLHF. DNA for the CDR3: TGTGCCATCAGGGCCAGGGGGTCTCTGGATTCACCCCTCCACTTT.

J is TRBJ1-6 and V is TRBV28; D is undetermined. Trimming pared 2 bases from V and 7 bases from J, leaving 3 bases between. The germline V gene encodes CDR1 MDHEN and CDR2 SYDVKM. This CDR3 is 12 amino acids long. The CDR3, as DNA: TGTGCCAGCAGTTTACAGAATTCACCCCTCCACTTT. It specifies CASSLQNSPLHF.

The chain links TRBV6-6 to TRBJ2-2, with TRBD2 matching over 7 bases. Germline values: CDR1 MNHNY, CDR2 SVGAGI (reference sequence). The CDR3 length is 14 residues. Trimming removed 0 bases from V and 7 bases from J; junction bases left unmatched: 2. CDR3 amino acids: CASSYSREGGELFF. The DNA for the CDR3 is TGTGCCAGCAGTTACTCCAGGGAGGGCGGGGAGCTGTTTTTT.

The table lists this clone with a count of one. This chain joins TRBV28 and TRBJ2-3, with 16 positions matching TRBD2. Germline V gene data show CDR1 as MDHEN and CDR2 as SYDVKM. CDR3 length equals 18 residues. The V and J ends lost 8 bases and 6 bases, in that order; junction bases with no gene match: 14. CDR3 region: CASSQWGTSGGAEDTQYF. DNA for the CDR3: TGTGCCAGCTCCCAATGGGGGACTAGCGGGGGGGCTGAGGATACGCAGTATTTT.

The chain recombines TRBV27 with TRBJ1-5; no firm D call. V gave up 3 bases and J gave up 6 bases, with 12 bases separating them. The CDR3 runs 14 residues. Germline V CDR1 and CDR2: MNHEY, SMNVEV (reference sequence). The CDR3 is CASSLLQYGQPQHF. CDR3 in DNA: TGTGCCAGCAGTTTGTTACAGTACGGTCAGCCCCAGCATTTT.

This clone occurred once. CDR3 amino acids: CASSELSAGGSSDTQYF. The CDR3 DNA sequence: TGTGCCAGCAGTGAACTTTCGGCAGGGGGAAGTTCAGATACGCAGTATTTT. The chain employs TRBV6-1 and TRBJ2-3, with 7 bases that match TRBD1. This CDR3 has 17 residues. The ends lost 2 bases at V and 4 bases at J; junction bases unmatched: 12. Germline values: CDR1 MNHNS, CDR2 SASEGT.

The chain combines TRBV29-1 with TRBJ1-1, with unresolved D. The CDR3 sequence is 11 residues long. The germline V gene has CDR1 SQVTM and CDR2 ANQGSEA. Trimming left V 5 bases short and J 4 bases short, with 8 bases between. The CDR3 DNA reads TGCAGCGTTTCAGTGGTCACTGAAGCTTTCTTT. Amino acid sequence: CSVSVVTEAFF.

The genes are TRBV29-1 and TRBJ1-1; TRBD1 might be the D (6 bases). V was pared by 7 bases and J by 5 bases, with 23 bases between. The CDR3 has 15 residues. CDR1 is SQVTM and CDR2 is ANQGSEA in the germline V gene. The CDR3 region is CSDHSTTGHWTEAFF. The CDR3 nucleotides are TGCAGCGACCACTCCACTACAGGGCATTGGACTGAAGCTTTCTTT.

CDR3 amino acids: CASRGQGGYNEQFF. CDR3 sequence (DNA): TGTGCCAGCAGGGGACAGGGTGGTTACAATGAGCAGTTCTTC. The chain is built from TRBV25-1 and TRBJ2-1, with TRBD1 matching 9 bases. CDR3 size: 14 residues. Germline trimming cut 6 bases from V and 4 bases from J; bases unmatched to any gene: 4. Germline lookup yields CDR1 MGHDK and CDR2 SYGVNS. Full variable domain (remainder filled in from reference TRBV25-1 and TRBJ2-1): EADIYQTPRYLVIGTGKKITLECSQTMGHDKMYWYQQDPGMELHLIHYSYGVNSTEKGDLSSESTVSRIRTEHFPLTLESARPSHTSQYLCASRGQGGYNEQFFGPGTRLTVL.

The V and J genes are TRBV5-4 and TRBJ1-2; TRBD1 aligns across 7 bases. The V segment lost 4 bases and the J segment 6 bases; nucleotides outside the gene matches: 12. CDR1 and CDR2 (germline): SGHNT, YYREEE (reference sequence). CDR3 length: 15 residues. CDR3: CASSRDLGTADGYTF. CDR3 nucleotide sequence: TGTGCCAGCAGCCGGGACCTTGGGACAGCCGATGGCTACACCTTC.

The rearrangement links TRBV18 to TRBJ2-2; TRBD2 aligns across 7 bases. Trimming at V came to 5 bases and at J to 4 bases, leaving 1 base not matched to a gene. The CDR3 sequence is 13 residues long. The germline gives CDR1 KGHSH, CDR2 LQKENI. In DNA form, the CDR3 reads TGTGCCAGCTCAGGACTAGGCACCGGGGAGCTGTTTTTT. As protein: CASSGLGTGELFF.

The V and J genes are TRBV28 and TRBJ2-1; maybe TRBD2 (5 bases). CDR1 is MDHEN and CDR2 is SYDVKM in the germline V gene. There are 15 residues in the CDR3. Trimming shortened V by 5 bases and J by 2 bases, and 13 bases separated the two germline ends. DNA for the CDR3: TGTGCCAGCAGTCGACCGGGGTTCCCCTACAATGAGCAGTTCTTC. This sequence encodes CASSRPGFPYNEQFF. The entire variable domain, with the rest obtained from reference TRBV28 and TRBJ2-1, is as follows: DVKVTQSSRYLVKRTGEKVFLECVQDMDHENMFWYRQDPGLGLRLIYFSYDVKMKEKGDIPEGYSVSREKKERFSLILESASTNQTSMYLCASSRPGFPYNEQFFGPGTRLTVL.